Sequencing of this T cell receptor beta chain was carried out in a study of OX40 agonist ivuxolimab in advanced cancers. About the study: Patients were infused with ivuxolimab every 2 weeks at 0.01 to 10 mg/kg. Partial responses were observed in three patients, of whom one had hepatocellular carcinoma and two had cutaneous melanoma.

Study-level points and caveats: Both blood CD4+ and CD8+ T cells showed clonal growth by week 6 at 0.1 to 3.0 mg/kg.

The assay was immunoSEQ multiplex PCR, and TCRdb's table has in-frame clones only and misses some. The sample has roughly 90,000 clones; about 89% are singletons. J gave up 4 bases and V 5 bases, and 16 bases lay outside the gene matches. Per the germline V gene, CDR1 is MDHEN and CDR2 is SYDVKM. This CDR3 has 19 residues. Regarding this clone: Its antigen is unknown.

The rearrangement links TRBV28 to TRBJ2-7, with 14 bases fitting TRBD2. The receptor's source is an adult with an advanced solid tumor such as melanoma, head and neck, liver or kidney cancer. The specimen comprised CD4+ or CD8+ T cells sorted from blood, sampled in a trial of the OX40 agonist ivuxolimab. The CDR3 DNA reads TGTGCCAGCAGTCCAATCCCGGGGACTAGCGGGAGAGTAGGATACGAGCAGTACTTC. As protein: CASSPIPGTSGRVGYEQYF.